This T cell receptor (beta chain) was found in a study of T cell clonality in common variable immunodeficiency. V lost 5 bases, J lost 6 bases, and 7 bases stayed unmatched. The length of the CDR3 is 15 residues. Per the germline V gene, CDR1 is SNHLY and CDR2 is FYNNEI. The protocol was immunoSEQ multiplex PCR, while the TCRdb copy is restricted to in-frame clones and leaves out a portion. The specimen has roughly 42,000 clones, none found just once. Findings and caveats of the study: Fewer deletions and N-nucleotide insertions were reportedly seen in common variable immunodeficiency TCR beta sequences.

For at least one year, all CVID subjects received replacement immunoglobulin. This clone occurred many times. The target antigen is unknown. The CDR3 end lies 3 residues beyond the end of the read and is filled in from the germline J gene. The receptor was derived from a human donor with common variable immunodeficiency. The sample consisted of peripheral blood mononuclear cells. The rearrangement links TRBV2 to TRBJ2-2, with 9 nucleotides matching TRBD1. The covered CDR3 bases are TGTGCCAGCAGTACGGACAGGGGTTACGCCGGGGAG. It translates to CASSTDRGYAGE. The entire CDR3 reads CASSTDRGYAGELFF.